This is a list of T cell receptor beta chains from one sample in a study of relationships among human T cell subsets. MiXCR was run by TCRdb on the multiplex PCR reads, yielding one entry per CDR3 protein. Found here are 11,000 to 15,000 distinct CDR3 sequences, approximately 60% of them singletons; the top ten hold roughly 2%. Specimen: Tregs sorted from blood. The receptors were gathered from a man aged 40-50 years in good health. Both conserved end residues are part of each CDR3. Each record gives: V gene, J gene, CDR3 protein.

TRBV12-3/TRBV12-4,TRBJ2-1,CASSPGTSYEQFF
TRBV11-2,TRBJ1-2,CASSLAPDREHGYTF
TRBV4-1,TRBJ2-1,CASSQGGLLPYNEQFF
TRBV19,TRBJ1-5,CASSILGFNQPQHF
TRBV4-1,TRBJ1-2,CASSQDLVGQGGYGYTF
TRBV5-1,TRBJ2-5,CASSLGPSAKTQYF
TRBV19,TRBJ2-2,CASSILRGNTGELFF
TRBV5-1,TRBJ2-3,CASSLARRGTDTQYF
TRBV4-2,TRBJ1-3,CASSHPDRGSGNTIYF
TRBV4-2,TRBJ2-7,CASSQGGAYEQYF
TRBV27,TRBJ2-1,CASSLFGGPYNEQFF
TRBV25-1,TRBJ1-1,CASSERLTGNTEAFF
TRBV28,TRBJ2-1,CASSSQGTAYNEQFF
TRBV29-1,TRBJ2-5,CSASLETQYF
TRBV6-4,TRBJ2-1,CASSPEGQVNEQFF
TRBV28,TRBJ1-5,CASAFDQGQPQHF
TRBV29-1,TRBJ2-1,CSVPGLDTKEQFF
TRBV4-1,TRBJ2-2,CASSQGIFSNTGELFF
TRBV28,TRBJ1-1,CASSLQGAAFF
TRBV10-3,TRBJ2-3,CAIKRIAGEGDTQYF
TRBV24-1,TRBJ1-2,CATTGTGHQTGDNYGYTF
TRBV11-3,TRBJ2-2,CASSTGGGSGELFF
TRBV6-6,TRBJ2-1,CASSKRRTSGRSYNEQFF
TRBV11-2,TRBJ2-3,CASSSLRTDTQYF
TRBV6-6,TRBJ2-7,CASSYIDRGSYEQYF
TRBV10-3,TRBJ1-3,CAISAGFGNTIYF
TRBV6-1,TRBJ1-1,CASSEWAGMNTEAFF
TRBV3-1,TRBJ2-7,CASSWDSSYEQYF
TRBV2,TRBJ2-3,CASRGRTGVGDTQYF
TRBV4-1,TRBJ2-4,CASSQEGAEGNIQYF
TRBV11-1,TRBJ2-1,CASSLGGGAPYNEQFF
TRBV5-1,TRBJ2-5,CASSTVPGPGETQYF
TRBV5-6,TRBJ2-1,CASSLAVTDNEQFF
TRBV5-1,TRBJ2-5,CASNPTGQGRETQYF
TRBV19,TRBJ2-6,CASRTVSGANVLTF
TRBV20-1,TRBJ2-3,CSASPLLAGAPSTQYF
TRBV5-1,.,CASSLREGREQYF
TRBV10-3,TRBJ2-1,CATVFSAIYNEQFF
TRBV24-1,TRBJ2-5,CATSDPGTSGSETQYF
TRBV7-9,TRBJ2-5,CASSLGLAVNQETQYF
TRBV5-1,TRBJ2-3,CASSIGLAEGTDTQYF
TRBV27,TRBJ1-3,CASSPRTGTGNTIYF